These 28 T cell receptor beta chains were all obtained from the same sample, sequenced in a study of T cell responses to AZD1222 COVID-19 vaccine (dated by TCRdb to the early 2020s). Receptors were amplified or captured by the immunoSEQ multiplex PCR assay. Not all clones reach the TCRdb copy of this immuneACCESS table, which keeps in-frame sequences only. Checked studies attribute under half of the gap to unresolved V genes and leave the rest unexplained. The sample records 140,000 to 150,000 clones, approximately 88% of which are singletons. Jointly, the top ten make up about 15% of the sample. This specimen's time point label, interpreted: baseline before first vaccination. This sample comprised peripheral blood, obtained on day 0 of AZD1222 vaccination. The receptors come from an adult in good health.

CDR3 in amino acids: CASSPTQGLSSYEQYF. The CDR3 DNA reads as TGTGCCAGCTCACCGACACAGGGGCTAAGCTCCTACGAGCAGTACTTC. The chain couples TRBV18 to TRBJ2-7, with 7 nucleotides matching TRBD1. The junction had 8 bases not matched to a gene; V was cut back by 3 bases and J by 0 bases. The CDR3 spans 16 residues. CDR1 is KGHSH and CDR2 is LQKENI in the germline V gene.

The chain carries TRBV12-3 or TRBV12-4 and TRBJ1-5; D is undetermined. The CDR3 length is 12 residues. Trimming removed 6 bases from V and 4 bases from J, with 7 bases in between. CDR3 in amino acids: CASSRTNQPQHF. Written as DNA, the CDR3 is TGTGCCAGCAGCCGAACGAATCAGCCCCAGCATTTT.

This sequence joins TRBV4-1 and TRBJ1-2; 7 bases line up with TRBD1. CDR1 is MGHRA and CDR2 is YSYEKL in the germline V gene. Trimming at V came to 4 bases and at J to 2 bases, leaving 10 bases not matched to a gene. The CDR3 extends over 16 amino acids. Here the CDR3 reads CASSPLDRAPNYGYTF. CDR3 bases: TGCGCCAGCAGCCCACTCGACAGGGCGCCAAACTATGGCTACACCTTC.

J is TRBJ1-1 and V is TRBV4-3; D gene uncertain. CDR1 is LGHNA and CDR2 is YSLEER in the germline V gene. This CDR3 has 15 amino acids. Trimming pared 4 bases from V and 4 bases from J, leaving 16 bases between. The CDR3 region is CASSLHLQGSTEAFF. Written as DNA, the CDR3 is TGCGCCAGCAGCCTACACCTCCAAGGGAGCACTGAAGCTTTCTTT.

In this sample, this clone turned up once. The chain uses TRBV20-1 and TRBJ1-1; 7 bases agree with TRBD1. The V gene end was trimmed by 7 bases and the J gene end by 11 bases; junction bases not matched to a gene: 10. Germline V gene lookup returns CDR1 DFQATT and CDR2 SNEGSKA (reference sequence). This CDR3 has 11 residues. As DNA, the CDR3 is TGCAGTGTGACGACAGGGCGGAGTGCTTTCTTT. Translation gives CSVTTGRSAFF.

The V call is TRBV21-1, the J call TRBJ2-2. TRBV21-1 is recorded as a pseudogene. CDR3 length: 18 amino acids. In nucleotides, the CDR3 is TGTGCCAGCAGCAGAGCCTCTAAACGGGGCGCCGGGGAGGGGGAGCTGTTTTTT. Translating gives CASSRASKRGAGEGELFF.

The chain has TRBV7-2 and TRBJ1-1; 10 nucleotides agree with TRBD1. V was clipped by 4 bases and J by 6 bases; unmatched bases: 14. This CDR3 is 17 amino acids long. CDR1 is SGHTA, CDR2 FQGNSA, per germline. The CDR3, as DNA: TGTGCCAGCAGCTCGGGAGCGGACAGGGGGGTTATGGCTGAAGCTTTCTTT. It specifies CASSSGADRGVMAEAFF.

The genes are TRBV10-3 and TRBJ2-3; unclear D gene. The CDR3 has 13 residues. Germline-derived CDR1 and CDR2 are ENHRY and SYGVKD. V was cut by 4 bases and J by 4 bases, with 9 bases left in between. The CDR3 DNA reads as TGTGCCATCAGTGGGGGTGTTGCAGATACGCAGTATTTT. The encoded protein is CAISGGVADTQYF.

The table lists this clone with a count of one. A much more abundant neighbour one base away suggests this may be a read error. The gene calls are TRBV4-3 and TRBJ1-1, with D maybe TRBD1 (5 bases). CDR3 length: 13 residues. V was shortened by 4 bases and J by 1 base, with 7 bases between the two germline ends. Germline V CDR1 and CDR2: LGHNA, YSLEER. The CDR3 DNA sequence: TGCGCCAGCAGCCGCACAGGGAACACTGAAGCTTTCTTT. Protein: CASSRTGNTEAFF.

The chain uses TRBV2 and TRBJ2-6; D is uncertain. There are 13 residues in the CDR3. The germline V gene encodes CDR1 SNHLY and CDR2 FYNNEI. With 6 bases removed from V and 0 bases from J, the gap between germline ends came to 3 bases. The CDR3 loop reads CASRSSGANVLTF. As DNA, the CDR3 is TGTGCCAGCAGGTCCTCTGGGGCCAACGTCCTGACTTTC.

The CDR3, as DNA: TGTGCCAGCAGCAGACTAGCGGGGAGTTCCTACGAGCAGTACTTC. Protein product: CASSRLAGSSYEQYF. This rearrangement joins TRBV6-4 to TRBJ2-7; 11 bases line up with TRBD2. Germline assignment: CDR1 MRHNA and CDR2 SNTAGT. The CDR3 covers 15 residues. V was clipped by 6 bases and J by 1 base; unmatched bases: 5.

The chain employs TRBV5-1 and TRBJ2-2, with D possibly being TRBD2 (6 bases). Trimming left V 1 base short and J 6 bases short, with 16 bases between. The CDR3 runs 16 residues. Germline V CDR1 and CDR2: SGHRS, YFSETQ. CDR3 coding DNA: TGCGCCAGCAGCTTGACCTACGCTAGCGCCGCCGGGGAGCTGTTTTTT. Its protein is CASSLTYASAAGELFF.

This chain uses TRBV18 with TRBJ2-6; 10 bases map to TRBD1. This CDR3 is 18 amino acids long. The germline V gene has CDR1 KGHSH and CDR2 LQKENI. The V and J ends lost 3 bases and 0 bases, in that order; junction bases with no gene match: 5. The DNA for the CDR3 is TGTGCCAGCTCACCCACGGGACAGGGGTTCTCTGGGGCCAACGTCCTGACTTTC. Translating it yields CASSPTGQGFSGANVLTF.

The chain combines TRBV7-2 with TRBJ2-2; 13 nucleotides match TRBD2. The V gene end was trimmed by 4 bases and the J gene end by 11 bases; junction bases not matched to a gene: 19. The V gene's germline CDR1 is SGHTA and CDR2 FQGNSA. The CDR3 spans 19 residues. CDR3 nucleotide sequence: TGTGCCAGCAGCTCGGCCGAAAAACTAGCGGGGGGGCCCAGCGGAGAGCTGTTTTTT. The encoded protein is CASSSAEKLAGGPSGELFF.

This sequence joins TRBV13 and TRBJ2-3; 12 bases map to TRBD1. The CDR3 loop spans 15 amino acids. Germline CDR1 reads PRHDT; CDR2 reads FYEKMQ (reference sequence). V was clipped by 5 bases and J by 6 bases; unmatched bases: 6. CDR3 protein: CASSAGQGARDTQYF. CDR3 bases: TGTGCCAGCAGCGCGGGACAGGGGGCGAGGGATACGCAGTATTTT.

This clone was picked up a small number of times. This chain joins TRBV5-4 and TRBJ2-5; D might be TRBD1 (6 bases). CDR1 SGHNT and CDR2 YYREEE come from the germline V gene (reference sequence). The CDR3 consists of 14 residues. V was clipped by 2 bases and J by 5 bases, with 13 bases between them. The CDR3 here is CASSLQGTRETQYF. DNA of the CDR3: TGTGCCAGCAGCTTACAGGGTACGAGGGAGACCCAGTACTTC.

The V and J genes are TRBV16 and TRBJ1-1; 11 nucleotides agree with TRBD1. Germline CDR1 is KGHSY and CDR2 is FQNENV. CDR3 length equals 14 residues. The V gene end was trimmed by 2 bases and the J gene end by 7 bases; junction bases not matched to a gene: 3. The CDR3 is CASSQGQGAGEAFF. CDR3 coding DNA: TGTGCCAGCAGCCAAGGACAGGGGGCTGGTGAAGCTTTCTTT.

This clone was recorded once. The rearrangement uses TRBV7-9 and TRBJ1-3; D unclear. CDR3 size: 13 residues. Germline CDR1 SEHNR, CDR2 FQNEAQ (reference sequence). V lost 1 base and J 7 bases, leaving 8 bases between the germline ends. The CDR3 loop is CASSLVGINTIYF. CDR3 nucleotides: TGTGCCAGCAGCTTAGTAGGGATCAACACCATATATTTT.

V is TRBV21-1 and J is TRBJ1-5. TRBV21-1 is described as a pseudogene. This CDR3 is 18 amino acids long. CDR3 loop: CASSKARYGGGHNQPQHF. CDR3 DNA sequence: TGTGCCAGCAGCAAAGCTCGCTATGGGGGGGGTCACAATCAGCCCCAGCATTTT.

The CDR3 nucleotides are TGTGCCAGCAGCTCGGGCTTCGGGGAGCTGTTTTTT. Translated: CASSSGFGELFF. The chain combines TRBV7-2 with TRBJ2-2; D call uncertain. Trimming cost V 4 bases and J 7 bases, with 7 bases left between them. The CDR3 sequence is 12 residues long. From germline, CDR1 is SGHTA and CDR2 FQGNSA.

For this clone: A junction end diverges from the germline sequence, so it may reflect a read error. The V gene is TRBV5-8, the J gene TRBJ1-2; 7 nucleotides agree with TRBD1. This CDR3 region has 14 residues. Germline V CDR1 and CDR2: SGHTS, YDEGEE. The CDR3: CASTLRGRNYGYTF. The DNA of the CDR3 is TGTGCCAGCACCTTGAGGGGGCGAAACTATGGCTACACCTTC.

The J gene is TRBJ2-3, the V gene TRBV5-1, with D possibly matching TRBD1 (5 bases). The germline V gene has CDR1 SGHRS and CDR2 YFSETQ. The CDR3 has 14 amino acids. Trimming removed 0 bases at V and 4 bases at J, with 9 bases between. Here the CDR3 reads CASSLGLGADTQYF. The CDR3 coding sequence is TGCGCCAGCAGCTTGGGTCTAGGGGCAGATACGCAGTATTTT. The variable domain in full, completed from reference TRBV5-1 and TRBJ2-3, reads KAGVTQTPRYLIKTRGQQVTLSCSPISGHRSVSWYQQTPGQGLQFLFEYFSETQRNKGNFPGRFSGRQFSNSRSEMNVSTLELGDSALYLCASSLGLGADTQYFGPGTRLTVL.

Regarding this clone: Other DNA sequences from this sample encode an identical CDR3 as well. This rearrangement joins TRBV12-3 or TRBV12-4 to TRBJ1-4, with a possible D match to TRBD1 (6 bases). CDR3 size: 13 residues. V was cut by 5 bases and J by 5 bases, with 9 bases left in between. The CDR3 protein is CASSLQGNEKLFF. Here the CDR3 DNA reads TGTGCCAGCAGTCTTCAGGGGAATGAAAAACTGTTTTTT.

The V gene is TRBV6-6, the J gene TRBJ2-3; TRBD1 matches 7 bases. This CDR3 has 19 amino acids. The V segment lost 5 bases and the J segment 1 base; nucleotides outside the gene matches: 18. CDR1 and CDR2 from the germline V gene are MNHNY and SVGAGI (reference sequence). This CDR3 is CASSRYRLRGREGTDTQYF. CDR3 DNA sequence: TGTGCCAGCAGTCGATACCGCCTGAGGGGGCGCGAAGGCACAGATACGCAGTATTTT.

The rearrangement uses TRBV7-9 and TRBJ1-4, with TRBD1 matching 7 bases. The trim removed 5 bases at V and 5 bases at J, leaving 5 bases unmatched. This CDR3 comprises 14 residues. Germline assignment: CDR1 SEHNR and CDR2 FQNEAQ (reference sequence). CDR3 residues: CASSRTGHNEKLFF. CDR3 coding DNA: TGTGCCAGCAGCCGGACAGGTCACAATGAAAAACTGTTTTTT.

This chain links TRBV29-1 with TRBJ2-7; a weak D match, TRBD1 (6 bases). Trimming removed 3 bases from V and 5 bases from J, with 14 bases in between. The CDR3 is 13 residues long. The germline gives CDR1 SQVTM, CDR2 ANQGSEA. As DNA, the CDR3 is TGCAGCGTTGAGGTGCAGGGGAGAAACGAGCAGTACTTC. This codes for CSVEVQGRNEQYF.

J is TRBJ2-6 and V is TRBV5-1; D unclear. The length of the CDR3 is 18 residues. V lost 4 bases and J 0 bases, leaving 17 bases between the germline ends. Germline values: CDR1 SGHRS, CDR2 YFSETQ. The CDR3 sequence is CASSTTTEPSSGANVLTF. CDR3 in DNA: TGCGCCAGCAGCACAACAACAGAACCCTCCTCTGGGGCCAACGTCCTGACTTTC.

The V and J genes are TRBV5-1 and TRBJ2-7, with 7 bases matching TRBD1. The CDR3 runs 14 residues. Germline-derived CDR1 and CDR2 are SGHRS and YFSETQ. With V trimmed by 7 bases and J by 4 bases, 11 bases remained unmatched. Here the CDR3 reads CASREPGQLYEQYF. The DNA for the CDR3 is TGCGCCAGCCGAGAACCGGGACAGCTATACGAGCAGTACTTC.